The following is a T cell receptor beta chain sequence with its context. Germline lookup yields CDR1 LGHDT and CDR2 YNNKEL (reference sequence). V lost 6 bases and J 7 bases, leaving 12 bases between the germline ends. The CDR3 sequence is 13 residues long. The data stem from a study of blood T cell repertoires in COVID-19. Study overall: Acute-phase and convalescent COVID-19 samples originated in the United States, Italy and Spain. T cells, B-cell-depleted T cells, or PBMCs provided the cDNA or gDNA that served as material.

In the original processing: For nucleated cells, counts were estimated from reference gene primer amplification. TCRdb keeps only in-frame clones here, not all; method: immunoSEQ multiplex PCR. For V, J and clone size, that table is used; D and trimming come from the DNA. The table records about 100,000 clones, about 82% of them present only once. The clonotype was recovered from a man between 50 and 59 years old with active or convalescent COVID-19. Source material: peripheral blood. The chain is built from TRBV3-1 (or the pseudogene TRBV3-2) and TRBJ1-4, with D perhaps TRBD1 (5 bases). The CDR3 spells CASRRQGGEKLFF. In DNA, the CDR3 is TGTGCCAGCAGACGGCAGGGAGGTGAAAAACTGTTTTTT.